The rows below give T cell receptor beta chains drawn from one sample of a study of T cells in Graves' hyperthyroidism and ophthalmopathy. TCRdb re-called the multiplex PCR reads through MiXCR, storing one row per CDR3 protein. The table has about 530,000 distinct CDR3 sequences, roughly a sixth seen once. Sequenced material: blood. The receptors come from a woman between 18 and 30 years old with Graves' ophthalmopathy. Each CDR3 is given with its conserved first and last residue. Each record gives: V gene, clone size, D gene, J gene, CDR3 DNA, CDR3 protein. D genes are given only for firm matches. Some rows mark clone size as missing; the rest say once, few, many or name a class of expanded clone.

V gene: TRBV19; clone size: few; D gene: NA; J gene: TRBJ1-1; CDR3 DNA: TGTGCCAGTAGTATGGAAGATACCGCTGAAGCTTTCTTT; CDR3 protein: CASSMEDTAEAFF
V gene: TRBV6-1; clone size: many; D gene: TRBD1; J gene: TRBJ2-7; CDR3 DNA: TGTGCCAGCAGTGACCGACAGGGGCGCCGGTCCTACGAGCAGTACTTC; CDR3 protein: CASSDRQGRRSYEQYF
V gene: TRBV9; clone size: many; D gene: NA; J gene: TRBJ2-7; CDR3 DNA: TGTGCCAGCAGCCCGTATGGAGGGGACTACGAGCAGTACTTC; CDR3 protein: CASSPYGGDYEQYF
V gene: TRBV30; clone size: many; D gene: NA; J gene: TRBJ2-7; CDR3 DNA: TGTGCCTGGAACGTTCCCCGGGGCGACGAGCAGTACTTC; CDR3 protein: CAWNVPRGDEQYF
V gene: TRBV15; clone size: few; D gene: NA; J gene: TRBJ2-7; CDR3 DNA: TGTGCCACCAGCAGAGAGGGGTGGGAGCAGTACTTC; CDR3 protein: CATSREGWEQYF
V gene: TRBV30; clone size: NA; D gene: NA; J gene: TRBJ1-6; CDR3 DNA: TGTGCCTGGAGTGTCCAATATAATTCACCCCTCCACTTT; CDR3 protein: CAWSVQYNSPLHF
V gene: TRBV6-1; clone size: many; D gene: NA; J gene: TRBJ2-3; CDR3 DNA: TGTGCCAGCAGTTCCCCCGGAGCAGATACGCAGTATTTT; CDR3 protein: CASSSPGADTQYF
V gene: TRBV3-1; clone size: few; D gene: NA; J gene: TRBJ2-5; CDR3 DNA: TGTGCCAGCAGCCCGGTCGACAGGTCGGGATGGGAGACCCAGTACTTC; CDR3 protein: CASSPVDRSGWETQYF
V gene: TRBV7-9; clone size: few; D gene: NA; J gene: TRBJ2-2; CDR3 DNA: TGTGCCACGGGAGCAGGGGGTACCGGGGAGCTGTTTTTT; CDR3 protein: CATGAGGTGELFF
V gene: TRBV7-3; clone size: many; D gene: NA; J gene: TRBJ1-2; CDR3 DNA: TGTGCCAGCAGCCCGCCGCAAGGGTTCTATGGCTACACCTTC; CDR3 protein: CASSPPQGFYGYTF
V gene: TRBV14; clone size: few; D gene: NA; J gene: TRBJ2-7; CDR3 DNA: TGTGCCAGCAGCCAAGACCGCATAGAGCAGTACTTC; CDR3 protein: CASSQDRIEQYF
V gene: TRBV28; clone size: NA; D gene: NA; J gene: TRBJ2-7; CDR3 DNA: TGTGCCAGCATGCTCCCTCCCTACGAGCAGTACTTC; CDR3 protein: CASMLPPYEQYF
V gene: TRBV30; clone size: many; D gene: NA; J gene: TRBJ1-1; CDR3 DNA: TGTGCCTGGAGTGAGCTGGGGGAGAACACTGAAGCTTTCTTT; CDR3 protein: CAWSELGENTEAFF
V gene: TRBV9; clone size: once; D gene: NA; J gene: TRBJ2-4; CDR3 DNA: TGTGCCAGCAGCTACAACTCGGAGTCCAAAAACATTCAGTACTTC; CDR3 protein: CASSYNSESKNIQYF
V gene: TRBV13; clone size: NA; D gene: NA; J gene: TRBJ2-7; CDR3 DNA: TGTGCCAGCAGCTTAGGTGCAGGGTCGAACTACGAGCAGTACTTC; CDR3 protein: CASSLGAGSNYEQYF
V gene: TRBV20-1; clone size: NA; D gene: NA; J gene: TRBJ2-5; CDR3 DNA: TGCAGTGCTAGAATCCTTGGACTTGCCGAAGAGACCCAGTACTTC; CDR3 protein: CSARILGLAEETQYF
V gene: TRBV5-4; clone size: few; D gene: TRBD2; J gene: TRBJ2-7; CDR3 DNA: TGTGCCAGCAGCACTAGCGGGAGGGCCTACGAGCAGTACTTC; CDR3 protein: CASSTSGRAYEQYF
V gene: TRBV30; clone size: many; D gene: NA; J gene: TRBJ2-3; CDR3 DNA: TGTGCCTGGAGTTTGGTTGGCGGGGATACGCAGTATTTT; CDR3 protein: CAWSLVGGDTQYF
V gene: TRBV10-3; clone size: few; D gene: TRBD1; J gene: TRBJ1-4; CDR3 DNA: TGTGCCATCAGTGATCTACTACAGGGGACTAATGAAAAACTGTTTTTT; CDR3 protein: CAISDLLQGTNEKLFF
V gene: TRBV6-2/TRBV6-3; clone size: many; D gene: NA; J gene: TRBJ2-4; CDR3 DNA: TGTGCCAGCAGTTACCGGCCTAGCTCCGGAGGGGGGGACATTCAGTACTTC; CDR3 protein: CASSYRPSSGGGDIQYF
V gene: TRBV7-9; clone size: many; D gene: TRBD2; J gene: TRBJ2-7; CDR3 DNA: TGTGCCAGCAGCTTAGAACGCCCCGGACTAGCGGGTGCCTACGAGCAGTACTTC; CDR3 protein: CASSLERPGLAGAYEQYF
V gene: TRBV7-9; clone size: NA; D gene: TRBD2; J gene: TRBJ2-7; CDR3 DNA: TGTGCCAGCAGAGCTGGGACTAGCGCGACCTACGAGCAGTACTTC; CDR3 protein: CASRAGTSATYEQYF
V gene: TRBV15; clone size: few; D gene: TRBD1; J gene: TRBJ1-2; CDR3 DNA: TGTGCCACCAGCAGAGACAAAGGGACAGGGGGCGGCTACACCTTC; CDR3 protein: CATSRDKGTGGGYTF
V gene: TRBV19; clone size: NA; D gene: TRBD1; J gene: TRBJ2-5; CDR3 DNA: TGTGCCAGTAGTACGGGACAGGGAGCAAAAGAGACCCAGTACTTC; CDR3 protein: CASSTGQGAKETQYF
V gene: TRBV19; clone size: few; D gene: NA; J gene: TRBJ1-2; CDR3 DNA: TGTGCCAGTAGTGCAGAAGACTATGGCTACACCTTC; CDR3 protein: CASSAEDYGYTF
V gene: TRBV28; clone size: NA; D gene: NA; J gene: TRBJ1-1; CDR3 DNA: TGTGCCAGCAGTTTAGGCCTCCGGGGGGTTCGAATTGAAGCTTTCTTT; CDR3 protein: CASSLGLRGVRIEAFF
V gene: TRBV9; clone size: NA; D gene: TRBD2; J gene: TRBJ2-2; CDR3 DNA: TGTGCCAGCAGCGTGACGACCTGGACTAGCGGGGGGGCGGACACCGGGGAGCTGTTTTTT; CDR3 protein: CASSVTTWTSGGADTGELFF
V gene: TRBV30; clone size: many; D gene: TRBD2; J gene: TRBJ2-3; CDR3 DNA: TGTGCCTGGATGTGGCGGGGGTCAGCAGATACGCAGTATTTT; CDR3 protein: CAWMWRGSADTQYF
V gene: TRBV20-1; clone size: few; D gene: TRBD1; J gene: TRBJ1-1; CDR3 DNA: TGCAGTGCTACGGACAGGGAAATTGAAGCTTTCTTT; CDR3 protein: CSATDREIEAFF
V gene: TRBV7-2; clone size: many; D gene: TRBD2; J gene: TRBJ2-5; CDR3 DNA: TGTGCCAGCAGCTTAGGTCGCGGGAGGGAATCCCAGGAGACCCAGTACTTC; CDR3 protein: CASSLGRGRESQETQYF
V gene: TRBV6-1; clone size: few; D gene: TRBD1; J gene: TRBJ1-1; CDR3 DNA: TGTGCCAGCAGTTATACCCCGGGACAGGGAGAAGCTTTCTTT; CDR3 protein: CASSYTPGQGEAFF
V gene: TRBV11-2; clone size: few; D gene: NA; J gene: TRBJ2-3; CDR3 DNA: TGTGCCAGCAGCCCCCTAGGAAACACAGATACGCAGTATTTT; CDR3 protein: CASSPLGNTDTQYF
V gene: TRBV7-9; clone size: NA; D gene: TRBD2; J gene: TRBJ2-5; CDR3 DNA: TGTGCCAGCAGCCACTACGTAAAGGGACTAGCGGGGGGGCCTGAGGAGACCCAGTACTTC; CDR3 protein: CASSHYVKGLAGGPEETQYF
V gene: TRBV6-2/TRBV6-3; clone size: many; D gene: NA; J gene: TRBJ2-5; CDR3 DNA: TGTGCCAGCAGTTACATCCTAGGAAGGGGACAAGAGACCCAGTACTTC; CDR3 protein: CASSYILGRGQETQYF
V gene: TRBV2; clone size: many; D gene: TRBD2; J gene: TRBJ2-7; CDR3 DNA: TGTGCCAGCAGTGCTAGCGGGGCGGAAATTAGGCAGTACTTC; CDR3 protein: CASSASGAEIRQYF
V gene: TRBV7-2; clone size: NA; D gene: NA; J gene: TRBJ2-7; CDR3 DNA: TGTGCCAGCAGCTTAGTATTGGGGGCCGGGAGGGAGCAGTACTTC; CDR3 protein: CASSLVLGAGREQYF
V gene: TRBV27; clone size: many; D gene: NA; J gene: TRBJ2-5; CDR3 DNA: TGTGCCAGCAGTCCTATCAAGGGGGATGGAGAGACCCAGTACTTC; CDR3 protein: CASSPIKGDGETQYF
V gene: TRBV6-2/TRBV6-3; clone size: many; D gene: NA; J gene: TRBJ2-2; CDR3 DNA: TGTGCCAGCAGTTATGGAGGGCTAACGAACACCGGGGAGCTGTTTTTT; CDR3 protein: CASSYGGLTNTGELFF
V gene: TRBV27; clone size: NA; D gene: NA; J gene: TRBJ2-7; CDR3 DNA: TGTGCCAGCAGTTCCTTGCCGCTCTACGAGCAGTACTTC; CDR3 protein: CASSSLPLYEQYF
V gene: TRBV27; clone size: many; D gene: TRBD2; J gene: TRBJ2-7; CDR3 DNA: TGTGCCAGCAGCCAGGGACTAGCGGGAGTGTCCTACGAGCAGTACTTC; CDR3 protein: CASSQGLAGVSYEQYF
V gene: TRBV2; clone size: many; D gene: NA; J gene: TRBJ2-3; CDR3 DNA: TGTGCCAGCAGTGACTCTAGGACTTTCACAGATACGCAGTATTTT; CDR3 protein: CASSDSRTFTDTQYF
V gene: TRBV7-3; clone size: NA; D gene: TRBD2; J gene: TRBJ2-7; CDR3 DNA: TGTGCCAGCAGCTACGGGAGGGGGGCCTCCGAGCAGTACTTC; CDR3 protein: CASSYGRGASEQYF
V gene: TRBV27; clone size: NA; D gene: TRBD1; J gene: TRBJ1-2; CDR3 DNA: TGTGCCAGCACCCGGTTTCCCCGACAGGGGAGTAATGGCTACACCTTC; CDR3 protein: CASTRFPRQGSNGYTF
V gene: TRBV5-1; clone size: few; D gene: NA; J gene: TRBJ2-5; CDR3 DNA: TGCGCCAGCAGCTGGGGACGGGGACAAGAGACCCAGTACTTC; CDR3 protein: CASSWGRGQETQYF
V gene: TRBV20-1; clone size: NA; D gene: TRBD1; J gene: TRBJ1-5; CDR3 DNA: TGCAGTGCGATGACAGGGGGTAGTTTTCAGCCCCAGCATTTT; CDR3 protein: CSAMTGGSFQPQHF
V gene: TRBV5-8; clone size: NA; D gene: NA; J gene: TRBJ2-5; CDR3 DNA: TGTGCCAGCAGCTTGGAGCCAGCCCAAGAGACCCAGTACTTC; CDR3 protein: CASSLEPAQETQYF
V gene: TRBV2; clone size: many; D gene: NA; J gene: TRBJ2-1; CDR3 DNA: TGTGCCAGCAGATCGGACGGGAGCTCCTACAATGAGCAGTTCTTC; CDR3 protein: CASRSDGSSYNEQFF
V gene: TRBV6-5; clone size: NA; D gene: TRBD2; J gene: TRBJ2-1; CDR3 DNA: TGTGCCAGCAGTTACTCGGGGACTAGCGGAGAGCAGTTCTTC; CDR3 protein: CASSYSGTSGEQFF
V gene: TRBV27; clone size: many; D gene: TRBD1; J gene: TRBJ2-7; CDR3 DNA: TGTGCCAGCAGTCTAGGGACAGGGGGCGGGTACGAGCAGTACTTC; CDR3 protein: CASSLGTGGGYEQYF
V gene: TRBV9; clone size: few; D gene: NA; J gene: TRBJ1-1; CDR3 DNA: TGTGCCAGCAGCGTAGTGGGGGGGGGGCAGACTGAAGCTTTCTTT; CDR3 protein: CASSVVGGGQTEAFF
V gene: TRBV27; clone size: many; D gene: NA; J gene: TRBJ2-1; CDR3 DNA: TGTGCCAGCAGTTTACCGAGCAATGAGCAGTTCTTC; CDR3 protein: CASSLPSNEQFF
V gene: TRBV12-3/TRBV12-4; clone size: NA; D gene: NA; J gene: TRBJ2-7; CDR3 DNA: TGTGCCAGCAGTTTACGTCCGCAGTACTACGAGCAGTACTTC; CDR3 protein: CASSLRPQYYEQYF